A single sample gave rise to the 25 T cell receptor beta chains below, sequenced in a study of shared clonotypes between healthy human individuals. Sequencing used immunoSEQ multiplex PCR; TCRdb keeps in-frame clones, though not all of them. The table lists around 2,100,000 clones, roughly 94% of them singletons. Naive CD8 isolation took CD45RO-negative cells positively selected for CCR7 and excluded terminally differentiated effector memory CD45RA+ cells. Sequencing was carried out using naive CD8+ T cells sorted from blood. The receptor source for this set is a young man in good health.

The chain employs TRBV30 and TRBJ1-1; 8 positions agree with TRBD1. This CDR3 region has 14 residues. Germline loops: CDR1 GTSNPN, CDR2 SVGIG (reference sequence). The J segment lost 6 bases and the V segment lost 5 bases, leaving 11 bases of the junction unmatched. The CDR3: CAWESGTGPPEAFF. Here the CDR3 DNA reads TGTGCCTGGGAATCCGGGACAGGTCCCCCTGAAGCTTTCTTT.

V usage is TRBV28 and J usage is TRBJ1-5; TRBD1 aligns across 9 bases. Germline lookup yields CDR1 MDHEN and CDR2 SYDVKM. The CDR3 is made up of 17 amino acids. The V and J ends lost 6 bases and 5 bases, in that order; junction bases with no gene match: 14. The CDR3 reads CASSQGDRVKRDQPQHF. As DNA, the CDR3 is TGTGCCAGCAGCCAAGGGGACAGGGTGAAAAGGGATCAGCCCCAGCATTTT.

As for this clone: This sample also contains other DNA sequences that code for the same CDR3. The chain couples TRBV5-1 to TRBJ2-7; D is perhaps TRBD2 (5 bases). Germline V gene lookup returns CDR1 SGHRS and CDR2 YFSETQ. V was cut by 2 bases and J by 2 bases, with 8 bases left in between. The CDR3 loop spans 13 amino acids. CDR3 DNA sequence: TGCGCCAGCAGCTTCGGGGTTGCCTACGAGCAGTACTTC. This sequence encodes CASSFGVAYEQYF.

The rearrangement joins TRBV6-5 to TRBJ2-5; 11 bases are a match to TRBD2. Trimming took 5 bases from V and 5 from J; bases not matched to a gene: 4. Germline-derived CDR1 and CDR2 are MNHEY and SVGAGI. The CDR3 contains 14 residues. The CDR3 loop reads CASSIAGGGETQYF. The CDR3 coding sequence is TGTGCCAGCAGTATAGCGGGAGGGGGGGAGACCCAGTACTTC.

This chain joins TRBV9 and TRBJ2-2; 7 nucleotides line up with TRBD2. This CDR3 has 15 residues. The V gene end was trimmed by 0 bases and the J gene end by 6 bases; junction bases not matched to a gene: 5. The V gene's germline CDR1 is SGDLS and CDR2 YYNGEE. CDR3 sequence (DNA): TGTGCCAGCAGCGTAGAAGCGGGGAGCCCCGGGGAGCTGTTTTTT. It translates to CASSVEAGSPGELFF.

V is TRBV2 and J is TRBJ1-1; TRBD1 matches 7 bases. From germline, CDR1 is SNHLY and CDR2 FYNNEI. Unmatched junction bases numbered 2, after V lost 4 bases and J lost 0 bases. The CDR3 length is 14 residues. The CDR3: CASSADRMNTEAFF. Here the CDR3 DNA reads TGTGCCAGCAGTGCGGACAGGATGAACACTGAAGCTTTCTTT.

This rearrangement joins TRBV10-1 to TRBJ1-2, with 10 bases aligning to TRBD1. Trimming cost V 6 bases and J 6 bases; bases outside gene matches: 13. The germline V gene encodes CDR1 WNHNN and CDR2 SYGVQD (reference sequence). This CDR3 region has 16 residues. The CDR3 coding sequence is TGCGCCAGCAGGGGAAGACGGGACAGGGGTGAGAATGGCTACACCTTC. Translating gives CASRGRRDRGENGYTF.

The chain couples TRBV27 to TRBJ1-1; 7 bases line up with TRBD1. V trimming: 5 bases; J trimming: 0 bases; junction bases outside the gene matches: 6. CDR3 length: 15 amino acids. Per germline, CDR1 MNHEY and CDR2 SMNVEV (reference sequence). The CDR3 DNA is TGTGCCAGCAGTGCCGGGACAGCAATGAACACTGAAGCTTTCTTT. This sequence encodes CASSAGTAMNTEAFF.

The chain combines TRBV4-3 with TRBJ2-1, with D perhaps matching TRBD2 (5 bases). Germline-derived CDR1 and CDR2 are LGHNA and YSLEER. Trimming stripped 0 bases from V and 6 bases from J, with 9 bases between. The CDR3 runs to 14 residues. In DNA, the CDR3 is TGCGCCAGCAGCCAAGATCGGGGTCCCAATGAGCAGTTCTTC. Residues: CASSQDRGPNEQFF.

The rearrangement joins TRBV14 to TRBJ2-3; D may match TRBD1 or TRBD2 (5 bases each). V was cut by 3 bases and J by 4 bases, with 8 bases left in between. This CDR3 is built from 13 residues. The germline V gene encodes CDR1 SGHDN and CDR2 FVKESK. The CDR3 bases are TGTGCCAGCAGCCATTGGGGGTCAGATACGCAGTATTTT. It encodes CASSHWGSDTQYF.

The V call is TRBV5-4, the J call TRBJ2-7, with D possibly matching TRBD2 (6 bases). In germline, CDR1 is SGHNT, CDR2 YYREEE (reference sequence). The CDR3 consists of 14 residues. Between the trimmed V and J ends, which lost 6 bases and 0 bases, there was a span of 13 bases. CDR3 nucleotide sequence: TGTGCCAGCAACCCCTCGGGACTCTCCTACGAGCAGTACTTC. The encoded protein is CASNPSGLSYEQYF.

In its sample, this clone was seen a few times. The chain joins TRBV7-6 to TRBJ1-1, with D uncertain. With 3 bases removed from V and 1 base from J, the gap between germline ends came to 3 bases. CDR1 and CDR2 from the germline V gene are SGHVS and FNYEAQ. The CDR3 loop spans 12 amino acids. The CDR3 is CASSFGNTEAFF. The CDR3 DNA sequence: TGTGCCAGCAGCTTTGGGAACACTGAAGCTTTCTTT.

A remark on this clone: Other DNA sequences in this sample translate to the same CDR3. This chain links TRBV11-2 with TRBJ2-3; 8 nucleotides agree with TRBD2. Trimming removed 5 bases from V and 5 bases from J; junction bases left unmatched: 9. Germline loops: CDR1 SGHAT, CDR2 FQNNGV. The CDR3 length is 15 residues. The CDR3 DNA reads TGTGCCAGCAGCCTAAGCGGGAGCGTGGGAGATACGCAGTATTTT. This gives the protein CASSLSGSVGDTQYF.

The chain employs TRBV27 and TRBJ1-1; TRBD1 aligns across 9 bases. Germline CDR1 is MNHEY and CDR2 is SMNVEV (reference sequence). The CDR3 extends over 14 amino acids. V was pared by 2 bases and J by 5 bases, with 3 bases of the junction left unmatched. CDR3 sequence: CASSLGTGWTEAFF. CDR3 sequence (DNA): TGTGCCAGCAGTTTAGGGACAGGGTGGACTGAAGCTTTCTTT.

The chain joins TRBV27 to TRBJ2-7; a possible D gene is TRBD1 (5 bases). There are 16 residues in the CDR3. Germline lookup yields CDR1 MNHEY and CDR2 SMNVEV (reference sequence). V lost 1 base and J 3 bases, leaving 16 bases between the germline ends. The DNA for the CDR3 is TGTGCCAGCAGTTTATTCGGACAAGAGTGGGGCTACGAGCAGTACTTC. Amino acid sequence: CASSLFGQEWGYEQYF.

As concerns this clone: The same CDR3 also results from other DNA sequences found in this sample. The CDR3 nucleotides read TGCGCCAGCAGCCAAGTCCCCAGCTACGAGCAGTACTTC. It specifies CASSQVPSYEQYF. J is TRBJ2-7 and V is TRBV4-1; D gene ambiguous. CDR1 and CDR2 from the germline V gene are MGHRA and YSYEKL. The CDR3 totals 13 residues. Trimming cost V 1 base and J 3 bases, with 7 bases left between them.

CDR3 nucleotide sequence: TGTGCCAGCAGTGACCCCCCGGGGTTAGGGCAGTTCTTC. It translates to CASSDPPGLGQFF. This chain connects TRBV6-1 to TRBJ2-1; perhaps TRBD2 as D (5 bases). The CDR3 sequence is 13 residues long. The V gene's germline CDR1 is MNHNS and CDR2 SASEGT. With 3 bases removed from V and 12 bases from J, the gap between germline ends came to 15 bases.

This clone was detected only a few times. This chain's CDR3 is CASSRGRSYNSPLHF. The CDR3 DNA reads as TGCGCCAGCAGCAGAGGACGGAGCTATAATTCACCCCTCCACTTT. This sequence joins TRBV4-1 and TRBJ1-6; D not resolved. The CDR3 runs 15 residues. The V gene's germline CDR1 is MGHRA and CDR2 YSYEKL. With 5 bases removed from V and 3 bases from J, the gap between germline ends came to 11 bases.

This clone was observed once. This sequence joins TRBV20-1 and TRBJ1-1; no definite D call. The CDR3 sequence is 11 residues long. V lost 6 bases to trimming and J lost 4 bases, with 9 bases between them. The germline gives CDR1 DFQATT, CDR2 SNEGSKA (reference sequence). The CDR3 DNA sequence: TGCAGTGCAAGCCGCATCACTGAAGCTTTCTTT. As protein: CSASRITEAFF.

The V call is TRBV4-1, the J call TRBJ2-5; TRBD2 matches 13 bases. The junction had 3 bases not matched to a gene; V was cut back by 0 bases and J by 5 bases. Germline-derived CDR1 and CDR2 are MGHRA and YSYEKL. The CDR3 covers 16 residues. Here the CDR3 DNA reads TGCGCCAGCAGCCAAGAACTAGCGGGGGGGCGGGAGACCCAGTACTTC. It specifies CASSQELAGGRETQYF.

The chain combines TRBV5-1 with TRBJ2-1; D is perhaps TRBD2 (7 bases). V lost 0 bases, J lost 6 bases, and 16 bases lay in between. Germline V gene sequence: CDR1 SGHRS, CDR2 YFSETQ. This CDR3 spans 16 amino acids. CDR3 nucleotides: TGCGCCAGCAGCTTGGGTTCGGGGGGCAGAGGCAATGAGCAGTTCTTC. It encodes CASSLGSGGRGNEQFF.

This clone came up once. The chain is built from TRBV6-6 and TRBJ2-5, with TRBD1 identical over 7 bases. The CDR3 spans 14 residues. With V trimmed by 8 bases and J by 2 bases, 8 bases remained unmatched. Germline assignment: CDR1 MNHNY and CDR2 SVGAGI (reference sequence). The DNA of the CDR3 is TGTGCCAGCTCGACAGGGCCGGAGCAAGAGACCCAGTACTTC. Amino acids: CASSTGPEQETQYF.

V gene TRBV28 combines with J gene TRBJ1-1, with D hard to call. The CDR3 spans 11 residues. Germline assignment: CDR1 MDHEN and CDR2 SYDVKM. Between the trimmed V and J ends, which lost 8 bases and 1 base, there was a span of 5 bases. The CDR3, as DNA: TGTGCCAGCGTATGGAACACTGAAGCTTTCTTT. Amino acid sequence: CASVWNTEAFF.

This clone has just a few counts. The rearrangement links TRBV9 to TRBJ1-3; unclear D gene. The CDR3 has 15 residues. CDR1 and CDR2 from the germline V gene are SGDLS and YYNGEE. V was clipped by 4 bases and J by 0 bases, with 11 bases between them. The DNA for the CDR3 is TGTGCCAGCAGCCGAGATGTGAACTCTGGAAACACCATATATTTT. Translation gives CASSRDVNSGNTIYF.

The chain is built from TRBV27 and TRBJ2-6; 8 bases line up with TRBD1. CDR3 length: 18 amino acids. CDR1 is MNHEY and CDR2 is SMNVEV in the germline V gene (reference sequence). V trimming: 5 bases; J trimming: 1 base; junction bases outside the gene matches: 10. CDR3 sequence reads: CASSPRTGLVSGANVLTF. The DNA of the CDR3 is TGTGCCAGCAGTCCGCGGACAGGGTTAGTGTCTGGGGCCAACGTCCTGACTTTC.